A selection of T cell receptor beta chains follows, all from one sample in a study of CD8+ T cells in alopecia areata. Clones were sequenced by immunoSEQ multiplex PCR, and TCRdb holds only the in-frame ones, with some missing. The sample lists around 140,000 clones, around 86% occurring once. Source: CD8+ T cells sorted from blood, taken at week 4, from a patient treated with tofacitinib. Receptor source: a human donor with alopecia areata. Each CDR3 is given with its conserved first and last residue. The D gene is left open where the match is weak. Not every row has a clone size; where given, it reads once, few, many or a size class.

V,J,D,size,length,CDR3,DNA
TRBV15,TRBJ2-1,.,.,18,CATSSQRSYRVAYNEQFF,TGTGCCACCAGCTCCCAGCGAAGTTACAGGGTTGCCTACAATGAGCAGTTCTTC
TRBV11-3,TRBJ1-1,.,.,14,CASSQAGLNTEAFF,TGTGCCAGCAGCCAGGCAGGCTTGAACACTGAAGCTTTCTTT
TRBV7-9,TRBJ2-2,.,once,17,CASSLTAAGDNTGELFF,TGTGCCAGCAGCTTGACCGCGGCAGGTGATAACACCGGGGAGCTGTTTTTT
TRBV4-1,TRBJ2-3,.,.,16,CASSVRQSSSTDTQYF,TGCGCCAGCAGCGTCCGACAGAGCTCAAGCACAGATACGCAGTATTTT
TRBV29-1,TRBJ2-7,.,.,13,CSVESESSYEQYF,TGCAGCGTTGAATCAGAAAGCTCCTACGAGCAGTACTTC
TRBV29-1,TRBJ2-1,.,.,10,CSVIGTAQFF,TGCAGCGTTATAGGAACTGCGCAGTTCTTC
TRBV7-9,TRBJ2-7,TRBD1,.,14,CASSSGTGTYEQYF,TGTGCCAGCAGCTCCGGGACAGGTACCTACGAGCAGTACTTC
TRBV29-1,TRBJ2-2,.,once,15,CSVTLSRERAGELFF,TGCAGCGTTACTCTATCGAGGGAGCGCGCCGGGGAGCTGTTTTTT
TRBV29-1,TRBJ2-3,TRBD1,.,16,CSVEGQDFPSTDTQYF,TGCAGCGTTGAGGGACAGGACTTTCCATCCACAGATACGCAGTATTTT
TRBV27,TRBJ2-3,.,.,15,CASNSGGRGADTQYF,TGTGCCAGTAATTCCGGGGGTAGGGGGGCAGATACGCAGTATTTT
TRBV30,TRBJ2-7,TRBD1,.,13,CAWKVRGNPEQYF,TGTGCCTGGAAAGTCAGGGGGAATCCCGAGCAGTACTTC
TRBV9,TRBJ2-5,.,.,13,CASSVEDGETEYF,TGTGCCAGCAGCGTAGAGGATGGGGAGACAGAGTACTTC
TRBV14,TRBJ1-4,.,.,12,CASSQDRTPRFF,TGTGCCAGCAGCCAAGATCGGACCCCAAGGTTTTTT
TRBV5-1,TRBJ2-7,.,.,12,CASSGQTSEQYF,TGCGCCAGCAGCGGACAGACATCCGAGCAGTACTTC
TRBV4-1,TRBJ1-5,TRBD1,.,15,CASSQGTGYNQPQHF,TGCGCCAGCAGCCAAGGGACAGGGTACAATCAGCCCCAGCATTTT
TRBV7-2,TRBJ2-7,.,.,14,CASSFQGSSYEQYF,TGTGCCAGCAGCTTCCAGGGCAGCTCCTACGAGCAGTACTTC
TRBV30,TRBJ2-1,.,.,13,CAWSPGAKNEQFF,TGTGCCTGGAGTCCAGGGGCCAAAAATGAGCAGTTCTTC
TRBV27,TRBJ2-3,.,.,15,CASSLRVVGTDTQYF,TGTGCCAGCAGTTTAAGGGTAGTTGGCACAGATACGCAGTATTTT
TRBV27,TRBJ2-2,.,.,13,CASSLGITGELFF,TGTGCCAGCAGTCTTGGGATCACCGGGGAGCTGTTTTTT
TRBV9,TRBJ2-7,.,.,15,CASSVVGGANYEQYF,TGTGCCAGCAGCGTCGTAGGGGGAGCCAACTACGAGCAGTACTTC
TRBV27,TRBJ2-7,TRBD1,.,16,CASSWVSGQGRYEQYF,TGTGCCAGCAGTTGGGTGTCGGGACAGGGTCGGTACGAGCAGTACTTC
TRBV20-1,TRBJ2-1,.,.,10,CSSWPDEQFF,TGCAGTTCGTGGCCGGATGAGCAGTTCTTC
TRBV2,TRBJ1-4,.,.,15,CASSEGASRGEKLFF,TGTGCCAGCAGTGAAGGGGCCAGCAGAGGTGAAAAACTGTTTTTT
TRBV25-1,TRBJ2-1,.,.,14,CASTRDNSYNEQFF,TGTGCCAGCACGCGGGACAACTCCTACAATGAGCAGTTCTTC
TRBV9,TRBJ2-7,.,once,13,CASSAPRQTGQYF,TGTGCCAGCAGCGCCCCCAGGCAGACCGGGCAGTACTTC
TRBV29-1,TRBJ2-7,.,.,13,CSVNGIPEYEQYF,TGCAGCGTTAACGGCATCCCAGAATACGAGCAGTACTTC
TRBV27,TRBJ2-2,.,.,13,CASSPQLTGELFF,TGTGCCAGCAGTCCCCAACTCACCGGGGAGCTGTTTTTT
TRBV27,TRBJ2-7,TRBD2,.,16,CASSSPTSGSGGEQYF,TGTGCCAGCAGTTCACCGACTAGCGGGAGTGGAGGTGAGCAGTACTTC
TRBV5-1,TRBJ1-1,TRBD1,.,14,CASSPGTGDTEAFF,TGCGCCAGCAGCCCCGGGACAGGGGACACTGAAGCTTTCTTT
TRBV5-1,TRBJ2-5,.,.,15,CASSLDSHSQETQYF,TGCGCCAGCAGCTTGGACAGTCATTCCCAAGAGACCCAGTACTTC
TRBV11-2,TRBJ1-2,TRBD1,.,18,CASSPPFLSTGTLYGYTF,TGTGCCAGCAGCCCACCTTTCCTGTCGACAGGGACTCTCTATGGCTACACCTTC
TRBV29-1,TRBJ2-7,TRBD1,.,13,CSVGPGTGDEQYF,TGCAGCGTCGGTCCCGGGACAGGGGACGAGCAGTACTTC
TRBV7-9,TRBJ2-7,.,.,12,CASSSLSYEQYF,TGTGCCAGCAGCTCCCTCTCCTACGAGCAGTACTTC
TRBV9,TRBJ2-7,.,.,14,CASSVATGLYEQYF,TGTGCCAGCAGCGTAGCTACAGGGCTCTACGAGCAGTACTTC
TRBV4-1,TRBJ1-2,TRBD1,.,14,CASSQTDRDYGYTF,TGCGCCAGCAGCCAAACGGACAGGGACTATGGCTACACCTTC
TRBV29-1,TRBJ1-1,TRBD1,.,12,CSAQDRATEAFF,TGCAGCGCCCAGGACAGGGCCACTGAAGCTTTCTTT
TRBV29-1,TRBJ1-1,.,.,12,CSVETGFSEAFF,TGCAGCGTTGAAACAGGGTTCTCTGAAGCTTTCTTT
TRBV5-1,TRBJ1-2,TRBD1,.,15,CASSPGTAGPDGYTF,TGCGCCAGCAGCCCGGGGACAGCCGGCCCGGATGGCTACACCTTC
TRBV10-3,TRBJ2-1,.,.,11,CAIADPNEQFF,TGTGCCATCGCGGACCCAAATGAGCAGTTCTTC
TRBV9,TRBJ2-7,TRBD2,.,16,CASSVQSGRAENEQYF,TGTGCCAGCAGCGTCCAAAGCGGGAGGGCCGAAAACGAGCAGTACTTC
TRBV9,TRBJ2-7,TRBD1,.,15,CASSPRDSLNYEQYF,TGTGCCAGCAGCCCCCGGGACAGCCTAAACTACGAGCAGTACTTC
TRBV7-9,TRBJ2-5,.,.,13,CASSSPNQETQYF,TGTGCCAGCAGCTCACCGAACCAAGAGACCCAGTACTTC
TRBV9,TRBJ2-7,.,.,14,CASSVVEATYEQYF,TGTGCCAGCAGCGTAGTGGAGGCTACCTACGAGCAGTACTTC
TRBV10-2,TRBJ1-1,.,.,14,CASSDRYFTAEAFF,TGCGCCAGCAGTGATCGTTACTTCACCGCTGAAGCTTTCTTT
TRBV11-2,TRBJ2-1,TRBD2,.,15,CASSLGTSGMNEQFF,TGTGCCAGCAGCTTAGGGACTAGCGGCATGAATGAGCAGTTCTTC
TRBV6-1,TRBJ2-7,TRBD1,.,15,CASSRTGAVEVEQYF,TGTGCCAGCAGCCGGACAGGGGCCGTTGAGGTGGAGCAGTACTTC
TRBV2,TRBJ2-7,TRBD2,.,15,CASSELPSGSYEQYF,TGTGCCAGCAGTGAATTGCCTAGCGGGTCCTACGAGCAGTACTTC
TRBV4-1,TRBJ2-7,TRBD1,.,14,CASSPGQGLYEQYF,TGCGCCAGCAGCCCGGGACAGGGGCTATACGAGCAGTACTTC
TRBV7-6,TRBJ2-7,.,.,15,CASSLSSGYTYEQYF,TGTGCCAGCAGCTTAAGTTCGGGCTATACCTACGAGCAGTACTTC
TRBV4-1,TRBJ1-1,.,once,14,CASSQEVRVTEAFF,TGCGCCAGCAGCCAAGAGGTCAGGGTCACTGAAGCTTTCTTT
TRBV6-5,TRBJ1-5,.,.,14,CASSPFGEDQPQHF,TGTGCCAGCAGCCCATTCGGGGAGGATCAGCCCCAGCATTTT
TRBV4-1,TRBJ2-3,TRBD2,.,17,CASSQDSRTSGTDTQYF,TGCGCCAGCAGCCAAGATTCAAGGACTAGCGGCACAGATACGCAGTATTTT
TRBV5-6,TRBJ1-2,.,few,16,CASSSGTGILGGGYTF,TGTGCCAGCAGCTCCGGGACGGGGATTCTGGGCGGCGGCTACACCTTC
TRBV7-2,TRBJ2-1,TRBD2,.,15,CASSSGLVAYNEQFF,TGTGCCAGCAGCTCCGGACTAGTGGCCTACAATGAGCAGTTCTTC